This TCR beta chain was captured by sequencing in a study of blood T cells in healthy people across ages. Trimming took 3 bases from V and 8 from J; bases not matched to a gene: 6. This CDR3 comprises 13 residues. The V gene's germline CDR1 is SGHRS and CDR2 YFSETQ. Together with a sample-barcoded 5' primer, a J-beta primer mix was included in a second PCR lasting roughly 6 to 12 cycles. TCRdb reprocessed the 5' RACE reads with MiXCR, giving one entry per CDR3 protein. The table lists 550,000 to 750,000 distinct CDR3 sequences, around 21% of them singletons. This clonotype showed up many times. The sample comprised blood. The V and J genes are TRBV5-1 and TRBJ1-2; 8 bases map to TRBD1. The sequence derives from a man aged 70-80 years in good health. CDR3 in DNA: TGCGCCAGCAGCTCCCTGGACAGGGACGGCTACACCTTC. Amino acids: CASSSLDRDGYTF.